This paragraph covers one TCR beta chain sequence. Antigen specificity is unknown. This sample is part of a study of cytomegalovirus exposure and HLA in healthy donors. The PCR had 60 Vbeta and 13 Jbeta primers. Data came from immunoSEQ multiplex PCR; TCRdb stores just in-frame clones and leaves some out. The table records around 94,000 clones, around 66% of them present only once. This CDR3 has 15 residues. In germline, CDR1 is MNHEY, CDR2 SVGAGI. Losses at the gene ends were 2 bases for V and 6 bases for J; bases not matched to a gene: 4. Notes on the study in general: Later findings reportedly placed an Asian-associated ancestry cluster below the approximately 700-donor mean for N-insertions. Analysis performed later found around 15,000 TCR beta sequences associated with HLA alleles at 0.05 false discovery rate.

This TCR derives from a man between 25 and 39 years old in good health and CMV-seronegative. V is TRBV6-5 and J is TRBJ2-1; 10 bases line up with TRBD2. The sample taken for sequencing was PBMCs. The CDR3: CASSYSGGAPNEQFF. CDR3 DNA: TGTGCCAGCAGTTACAGCGGGGGGGCCCCCAATGAGCAGTTCTTC.